This TCR beta chain came from a study of T cells in Graves' hyperthyroidism and ophthalmopathy. What was amplified from RNA transcripts were TCR beta CDR3 regions. HTBI primers were employed in a first-round RT-PCR of the TCR CDR3. TCRdb itself ran the multiplex PCR reads through MiXCR, one entry per CDR3 protein. The data show 690,000 or so distinct CDR3 sequences, roughly a sixth seen once. In germline, CDR1 is MNHEY, CDR2 SMNVEV (reference sequence). Trimming removed 5 bases at V and 6 bases at J, with 22 bases between. The length of the CDR3 is 17 residues. This sequence was found in a woman in her 50s with Graves' hyperthyroidism that later progressed to Graves' ophthalmopathy. The rearrangement links TRBV27 to TRBJ2-2, with D possibly TRBD2 on 5 matching bases. Sequencing input: blood. CDR3 bases: TGTGCCAGCAGTCACTCGGACTGGTACGAGCCGGCCGGGGAGCTGTTTTTT. Protein sequence: CASSHSDWYEPAGELFF.